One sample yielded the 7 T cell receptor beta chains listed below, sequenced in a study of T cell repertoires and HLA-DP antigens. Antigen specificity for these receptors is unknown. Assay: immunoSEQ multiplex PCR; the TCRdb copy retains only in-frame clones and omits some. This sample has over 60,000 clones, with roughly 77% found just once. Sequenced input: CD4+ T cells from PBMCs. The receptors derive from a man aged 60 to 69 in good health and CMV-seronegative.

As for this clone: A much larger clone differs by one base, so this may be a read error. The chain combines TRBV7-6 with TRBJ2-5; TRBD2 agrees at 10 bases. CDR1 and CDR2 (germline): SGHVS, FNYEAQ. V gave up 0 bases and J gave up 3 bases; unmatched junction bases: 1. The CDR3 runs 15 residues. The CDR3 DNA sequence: TGTGCCAGCAGCTTAGCAGGACTAGCGGAAGAGACCCAGTACTTC. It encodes CASSLAGLAEETQYF.

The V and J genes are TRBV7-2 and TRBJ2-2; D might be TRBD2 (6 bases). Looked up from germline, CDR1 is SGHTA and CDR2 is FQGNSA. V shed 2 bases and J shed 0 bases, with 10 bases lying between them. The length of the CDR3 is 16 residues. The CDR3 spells CASSLYGGTNTGELFF. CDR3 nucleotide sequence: TGTGCCAGCAGCTTATATGGAGGGACGAACACCGGGGAGCTGTTTTTT.

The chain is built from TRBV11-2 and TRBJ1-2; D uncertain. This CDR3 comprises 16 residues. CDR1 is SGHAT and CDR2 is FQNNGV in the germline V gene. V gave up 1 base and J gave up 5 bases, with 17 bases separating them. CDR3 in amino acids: CASSLVRSSARYGYTF. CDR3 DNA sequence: TGTGCCAGCAGCTTAGTACGGTCCAGTGCCCGTTATGGCTACACCTTC.

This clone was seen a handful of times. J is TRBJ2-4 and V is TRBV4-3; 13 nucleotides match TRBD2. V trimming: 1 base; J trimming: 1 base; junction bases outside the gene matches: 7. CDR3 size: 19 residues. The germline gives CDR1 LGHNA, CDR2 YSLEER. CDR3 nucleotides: TGCGCCAGCAGCCAAGCCACTAGCGGGAGGGCCAGGGCCAAAAACATTCAGTACTTC. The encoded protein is CASSQATSGRARAKNIQYF.

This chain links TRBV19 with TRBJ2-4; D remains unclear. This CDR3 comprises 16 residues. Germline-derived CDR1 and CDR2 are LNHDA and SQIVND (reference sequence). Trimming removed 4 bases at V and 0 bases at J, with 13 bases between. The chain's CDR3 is CASSTPRPLAKNIQYF. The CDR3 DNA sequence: TGTGCCAGTAGTACCCCCCGGCCCTTAGCCAAAAACATTCAGTACTTC.

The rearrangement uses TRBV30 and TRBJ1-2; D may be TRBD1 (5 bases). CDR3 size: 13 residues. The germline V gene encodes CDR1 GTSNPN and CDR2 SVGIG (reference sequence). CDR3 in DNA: TGTGCTCGGGGCTTCCATTCGGACTATGGCTACACCTTC. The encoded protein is CARGFHSDYGYTF.

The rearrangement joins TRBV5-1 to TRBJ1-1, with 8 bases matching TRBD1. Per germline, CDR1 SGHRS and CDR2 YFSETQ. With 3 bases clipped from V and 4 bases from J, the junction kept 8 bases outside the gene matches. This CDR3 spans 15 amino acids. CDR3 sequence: CASSSRTGRITEAFF. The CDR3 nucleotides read TGCGCCAGCAGCTCGCGGACAGGGCGGATCACTGAAGCTTTCTTT.